Below, one TCR beta chain is given with its context. Its antigen remains unidentified. This table comes from immunoSEQ multiplex PCR, and its TCRdb copy is limited to in-frame clones, with some not included. The sample records some 1,900 clones, more than 80% being singletons. This entry comes from a study of brain metastases from non-small cell lung cancer. Study-wide results and caveats: Compared with their matched primary tumors, approximately 60% of brain metastases showed expanded T-cell clones. Brain metastases shared most TCR repertoire with primaries, with sparse T cells. Compared with primary tumors, brain metastases showed less T-cell infiltration.

V was cut by 5 bases and J by 1 base, with 4 bases left in between. Germline V gene sequence: CDR1 SGHVS, CDR2 FNYEAQ. The CDR3 loop spans 12 amino acids. This TCR derives from a donor at least 40 years old with non-small cell lung cancer. The rearrangement joins TRBV7-6 to TRBJ2-3; D ambiguous. Material: primary lung tumor tissue. The CDR3 sequence: CASSPGTDTQYF. The CDR3, as DNA: TGTGCCAGCAGCCCGGGCACAGATACGCAGTATTTT.